Listed below are T cell receptor beta chains from one sample, sequenced in a study of T cells in narcolepsy. Assay: immunoSEQ multiplex PCR; the TCRdb copy retains only in-frame clones and omits some. The sample lists 25,000 to 30,000 clones, approximately 83% occurring once. Material: CD45RA- memory CD4+ T cells from PBMCs. Receptors originate from a human donor with narcolepsy. Both conserved end residues are part of each CDR3. A D gene is named only where the DNA matches it firmly. The listing skips clone size in some rows; elsewhere it reads once, few, many or a size class.

clone_size	cdr3_length	j_call	d_call	v_call	cdr3_nt	cdr3_aa
NA	15	TRBJ2-7	NA	TRBV19	TGTGCCAGTAGTCCCCCGGGACGGGAAACCTACGAGCAGTACTTC	CASSPPGRETYEQYF
NA	13	TRBJ1-5	NA	TRBV6-6	TGTGCCAGCGGGCAGGGAGGAAATCAGCCCCAGCATTTT	CASGQGGNQPQHF
NA	15	TRBJ2-2	NA	TRBV5-1	TGCGCCAGCAGCCGCACGGACAGCGACACCGGGGAGCTGTTTTTT	CASSRTDSDTGELFF
NA	16	TRBJ2-5	TRBD1	TRBV4-3	TGCGCCAGCAGCCAAGACCATCGGACAGGGAGAGAGACCCAGTACTTC	CASSQDHRTGRETQYF
few	14	TRBJ1-6	TRBD1	TRBV6-1	TGTGCCAGCACCTCCGGGACAGGGTCCTCACCCCTCCACTTT	CASTSGTGSSPLHF
NA	12	TRBJ1-6	NA	TRBV2	TGTGCCAGCCAAGTGGGGAATTCACCCCTCCACTTT	CASQVGNSPLHF
NA	16	TRBJ1-1	TRBD1	TRBV18	TGTGCCAGCTCACCCACAGGGGGGGGCCTGAACACTGAAGCTTTCTTT	CASSPTGGGLNTEAFF
once	13	TRBJ2-1	NA	TRBV4-3	TGCGCCAGCAGCCAAGCCCGTTTAAGTGAGCAGTTCTTC	CASSQARLSEQFF
NA	13	TRBJ2-7	NA	TRBV2	TGTGCCAGGGGGGGACAATCCTCCTACGAGCAGTACTTC	CARGGQSSYEQYF
few	17	TRBJ2-5	TRBD2	TRBV7-2	TGTGCCAGCAGCCCTCGGCCCCAGCGGGGGGGCCAGGAGACCCAGTACTTC	CASSPRPQRGGQETQYF
NA	15	TRBJ2-2	TRBD1	TRBV9	TGTGCCAGCAGCACTTGGACAGGGAACACCGGGGAGCTGTTTTTT	CASSTWTGNTGELFF
few	16	TRBJ2-3	TRBD2	TRBV5-4	TGTGCCAGCAGCAGTAGCGGGGGGGCCGGGACAGATACGCAGTATTTT	CASSSSGGAGTDTQYF
NA	14	TRBJ1-5	NA	TRBV5-5	TGTGCCAGCAGCTTGGCGGGTCCATTGGAGCCCCAGCATTTT	CASSLAGPLEPQHF
NA	14	TRBJ1-6	TRBD1	TRBV7-9	TGTGCCAGCAGCCCAGACAGGGGTTTTTCACCCCTCCACTTT	CASSPDRGFSPLHF
NA	15	TRBJ1-2	NA	TRBV7-8	TGTGCCAGCAGCTTGGAGCCGAGTGGCTACTATGGCTACACCTTC	CASSLEPSGYYGYTF
NA	14	TRBJ1-4	TRBD1	TRBV9	TGTGCCAGCAGCGGTGGCAGGGGGCAGGAAAAACTGTTTTTT	CASSGGRGQEKLFF
NA	15	TRBJ1-5	NA	TRBV28	TGTGCCAGCACCCCCGACGGCGGAACCAATCAGCCCCAGCATTTT	CASTPDGGTNQPQHF
few	13	TRBJ2-3	NA	TRBV7-8	TGTGCCAGCAGCTTACGTGAGACAGATACGCAGTATTTT	CASSLRETDTQYF
NA	15	TRBJ2-7	NA	TRBV5-6	TGTGCCAGCAGCTTGGTCGGGCTGGGGTGGGGGGAGCAGTACTTC	CASSLVGLGWGEQYF
NA	15	TRBJ2-7	NA	TRBV5-1	TGCGCCAGCAGCTTGGTTACCGGGACCGAGTACGAGCAGTACTTC	CASSLVTGTEYEQYF
NA	12	TRBJ2-7	TRBD1	TRBV6-6	TGTGCCAGTTGGACAGGGGCCTACGAGCAGTACTTC	CASWTGAYEQYF
NA	15	TRBJ1-6	NA	TRBV7-2	TGTGCCAGCAGCCTAAATAACATGGTTAGTTCACCCCTCCACTTT	CASSLNNMVSSPLHF
NA	16	TRBJ1-1	NA	TRBV4-2	TGTGCCAGCAGCCAAGATCCCTTCAGGGGTTTCGCTGAAGCTTTCTTT	CASSQDPFRGFAEAFF
NA	15	TRBJ1-5	TRBD1	TRBV5-6	TGTGCCAGCAGCTCTCAGGGGGGTTTCAATCAGCCCCAGCATTTT	CASSSQGGFNQPQHF
NA	16	TRBJ2-2	TRBD1	TRBV19	TGTGCCAGTAGTGACCGGGACAGGGTGAACACCGGGGAGCTGTTTTTT	CASSDRDRVNTGELFF
NA	17	TRBJ2-1	TRBD2	TRBV6-1	TGTGCCAGCAGTGAAGCGATCCTAGCGGGGCGAGTTACTGAGCAGTTCTTC	CASSEAILAGRVTEQFF
NA	14	TRBJ1-5	TRBD1	TRBV10-2	TGCGCCAGCAGTGAGTCGTCAGGGGGCAGGGCCCAGCATTTT	CASSESSGGRAQHF
NA	13	TRBJ2-3	NA	TRBV4-3	TGCGCCAGCAGGAGAGGGGCGACAGATACGCAGTATTTT	CASRRGATDTQYF
NA	12	TRBJ2-1	NA	TRBV6-5	TGTGCCAGCAGTGACACTTACAATGAGCAGTTCTTC	CASSDTYNEQFF